What follows describes a single T cell receptor (beta chain). No antigen is known for it. Compared with germline, one end of the junction differs, possibly owing to a read error. These data are taken from a study of cytomegalovirus exposure and HLA in healthy donors. Overall study context: Under 90% of roughly 400 genotyped donors fell in the Caucasian-associated ancestry cluster. Regarding the study as a whole: Being productive about 87% or about 30% of the time was typical of most TCR beta V segments in an earlier analysis. Because they were indistinguishable, some V segments, including TRBV6-2 and TRBV6-3, were excluded.

The germline gives CDR1 LGHNA, CDR2 YNFKEQ. This CDR3 region has 15 residues. PCR employed 60 Vbeta and 13 Jbeta primers. Some clones are missing from TCRdb's copy, which holds only in-frame ones; the method was immunoSEQ multiplex PCR. Here the sample spans 170,000 or so clones, roughly four fifths being singletons. Despite likely unrecorded immune exposures, the donors were nominally healthy at the time of sampling. The source of this sequence is a girl under 18 in good health and CMV-seropositive. The material sequenced was PBMCs. V and J are TRBV4-2 and TRBJ1-2, with a tentative D call TRBD1 (6 bases). Here the CDR3 reads CASSQDRGASYSYTF. In DNA form, the CDR3 reads TGTGCCAGCAGCCAAGATCGGGGGGCCTCCTATAGCTACACCTTC.